Listed below are T cell receptor beta chains from one sample, sequenced in a study of blood T cells in healthy people across ages. In TCRdb, the 5' RACE reads were re-called with MiXCR into one record per CDR3 protein. The repertoire holds hundreds of thousands of distinct CDR3 sequences, with roughly 64% as singletons. Sequencing was performed on blood. The receptor source for this set is a young man in good health. The CDR3 runs from the conserved cysteine through the conserved F or W. A D gene is named only where the DNA matches it firmly. Clone size is shown for a subset of rows, as once, few, many or a class of expanded clone.

v_call	d_call	j_call	clone_size	cdr3_aa	cdr3_nt
TRBV29-1	TRBD2	TRBJ2-5	few	CSVQIGGEETQYF	TGCAGCGTCCAAATCGGGGGGGAGGAGACCCAGTACTTC
TRBV29-1	NA	TRBJ1-2	NA	CSVASGNYGYTF	TGCAGCGTTGCGTCAGGGAACTATGGCTACACCTTC
TRBV14	NA	TRBJ2-4	few	CASSQDSLAKNIQYF	TGTGCCAGCAGCCAAGATTCGCTAGCCAAAAACATTCAGTACTTC
TRBV15	NA	TRBJ2-5	NA	CATSSGDGGQRAQYF	TGTGCCACCAGCAGCGGGGATGGTGGACAGCGGGCCCAGTACTTC
TRBV4-3	NA	TRBJ1-4	NA	CASSQAPGWSNEKLFF	TGCGCTAGCAGCCAAGCCCCCGGTTGGAGTAATGAAAAACTGTTTTTT
TRBV20-1	TRBD2	TRBJ2-5	NA	CSASPTSGIYNEQYF	TGCAGTGCTAGCCCGACTAGCGGGATTTACAATGAGCAGTACTTC
TRBV20-1	NA	TRBJ2-3	NA	CSARMAGRADTQYF	TGCAGTGCTAGAATGGCGGGACGGGCAGATACGCAGTATTTT
TRBV18	TRBD2	TRBJ2-7	NA	CASSPGPSGSPAYEQYF	TGTGCCAGCTCACCAGGTCCGAGCGGGAGCCCCGCCTACGAGCAGTACTTC
TRBV6-1	NA	TRBJ1-4	NA	CASSTLSGTEKLFF	TGTGCCAGCAGTACCCTTTCAGGGACTGAAAAACTGTTTTTT
TRBV3-1	NA	TRBJ2-5	NA	CASSQSMGGHGETQYF	TGTGCCAGCAGCCAATCCATGGGCGGGCATGGGGAGACCCAGTACTTC
TRBV20-1	NA	TRBJ1-3	NA	CSARRAETSGNTIYF	TGCAGTGCTAGAAGGGCGGAGACCTCTGGAAACACCATATATTTT
TRBV28	TRBD1	TRBJ2-5	NA	CASSNTGGAGETQYF	TGTGCCAGCAGTAATACAGGGGGCGCGGGGGAGACCCAGTACTTC
TRBV3-1	NA	TRBJ1-5	NA	CASSRTDNQPQHF	TGTGCCAGCAGCCGGACAGACAATCAGCCCCAGCATTTT
TRBV29-1	NA	TRBJ2-7	NA	CSVEAKGPLNYEQYF	TGCAGCGTTGAGGCTAAGGGACCCCTTAACTACGAGCAGTACTTC
TRBV7-3	NA	TRBJ2-1	NA	CASSPLPETYNEQFF	TGTGCCAGCAGCCCTCTTCCGGAGACCTACAATGAGCAGTTCTTC
TRBV7-2	TRBD2	TRBJ2-1	NA	CASSTWAGGTTFNEQFF	TGTGCCAGCAGTACCTGGGCGGGAGGAACTACTTTCAATGAGCAGTTCTTC
TRBV29-1	TRBD1	TRBJ1-1	once	CSVEDRQTEAFF	TGCAGCGTTGAGGACAGGCAGACTGAAGCTTTCTTT
TRBV7-7	TRBD2	TRBJ2-5	NA	CASSPTSGGAQYF	TGTGCCAGCAGCCCCACTAGCGGGGGTGCCCAGTACTTC
TRBV7-2	TRBD2	TRBJ2-1	few	CASSTLGLAGDNEQFF	TGTGCCAGCAGCACCCTGGGACTAGCGGGGGACAATGAGCAGTTCTTC
TRBV6-5	TRBD2	TRBJ2-1	few	CASSPPGGIQFF	TGTGCCAGCAGTCCCCCGGGAGGGATACAGTTCTTC
TRBV10-3	TRBD1	TRBJ1-2	NA	CAIRAPLRDREPIRGYTF	TGTGCCATCAGGGCGCCTCTTAGAGACAGGGAACCTATTCGTGGCTACACCTTC
TRBV20-1	TRBD1	TRBJ1-4	few	CSASRTGGTNEKLFF	TGCAGTGCTAGTCGGACAGGGGGTACTAATGAAAAACTGTTTTTT
TRBV5-4	NA	TRBJ2-2	NA	CASSHGRNLNTGELFF	TGTGCCAGCAGTCACGGGCGGAACTTGAACACCGGGGAGCTGTTTTTT
TRBV28	TRBD1	TRBJ1-5	NA	CASGDSYSNQPQHF	TGTGCCAGCGGGGACAGCTATAGCAATCAGCCCCAGCATTTT
TRBV12-3/TRBV12-4	NA	TRBJ1-4	once	CASSWGSGPEKLFF	TGTGCCAGCAGTTGGGGGTCTGGGCCTGAAAAACTGTTTTTT
TRBV20-1	NA	TRBJ2-7	NA	CSARPKDRRSYEQYF	TGCAGTGCTAGGCCAAAAGACAGGCGTTCCTACGAGCAGTACTTC
TRBV7-6	NA	TRBJ2-1	NA	CASSNPPGRSYNEQFF	TGTGCCAGCAGCAATCCCCCGGGTCGCTCCTACAATGAGCAGTTCTTC
TRBV29-1	NA	TRBJ2-7	few	CSVGLDKYEQYF	TGCAGCGTTGGGCTAGATAAATACGAGCAGTACTTC
TRBV20-1	TRBD1	TRBJ1-5	NA	CSARYRGGGNQPQHF	TGCAGTGCTAGGTACAGGGGGGGGGGCAATCAGCCCCAGCATTTT
TRBV7-2	NA	TRBJ2-1	NA	CASSPDPVGAGYEQFF	TGTGCCAGCAGCCCCGACCCCGTGGGGGCCGGTTATGAGCAGTTCTTC
TRBV20-1	NA	TRBJ2-5	NA	CSARDVGGETQYF	TGCAGTGCTAGAGATGTGGGGGGAGAGACCCAGTACTTC
TRBV10-3	NA	TRBJ2-3	NA	CAIRGQGDTQYF	TGTGCCATCAGGGGGCAGGGGGATACGCAGTATTTT
TRBV5-1	TRBD2	TRBJ2-5	once	CASSPLGSGRGETQYF	TGCGCCAGCAGCCCGCTGGGTAGCGGGAGAGGAGAGACCCAGTACTTC
TRBV6-2/TRBV6-3	TRBD2	TRBJ2-3	NA	CASSFGAGVSTDTQYF	TGTGCCAGCAGTTTTGGAGCGGGGGTAAGCACAGATACGCAGTATTTT
TRBV4-2	TRBD2	TRBJ2-3	once	CASSSGTSGGYDTQYF	TGTGCCAGCAGCTCTGGGACTAGCGGGGGCTATGATACGCAGTATTTT
TRBV12-3/TRBV12-4	NA	TRBJ2-7	NA	CASSQAALYEQYF	TGTGCCAGCAGCCAGGCGGCGCTTTACGAGCAGTACTTC
TRBV20-1	NA	TRBJ2-1	few	CSASLAGTYNEQFF	TGCAGTGCTAGTCTCGCGGGGACCTACAATGAGCAGTTCTTC
TRBV4-1	TRBD2	TRBJ2-7	once	CASSPSGIGYYEQYF	TGCGCCAGCAGCCCCAGCGGGATTGGGTACTACGAGCAGTACTTC
TRBV20-1	NA	TRBJ2-7	NA	CSARWWGRDYEQYF	TGCAGTGCTAGATGGTGGGGCCGGGACTACGAGCAGTACTTC
TRBV7-8	TRBD2	TRBJ2-3	NA	CASSYWRGARSTDTQYF	TGTGCCAGCAGCTACTGGCGGGGGGCCCGTAGCACAGATACGCAGTATTTT
TRBV5-1	TRBD2	TRBJ2-7	NA	CASSTTSGVVGEQYF	TGCGCCAGCAGCACGACTAGCGGGGTCGTGGGGGAGCAGTACTTC